This is a list of T cell receptor beta chains from one sample in a study of beta chain features in type 1 diabetes. The method was immunoSEQ multiplex PCR; TCRdb's version includes in-frame clones alone and lacks a portion of them. Found here are nearly 350,000 clones, less than 9.5% of them singletons; the top ten hold around 0.44%. Material: central memory CD4+ T cells from blood. All receptors come from a woman in her late teens or twenties in good health. CDR3s include the opening cysteine and the closing phenylalanine or tryptophan. Clone size appears in some rows only: once, few, many, or a class for an expanded clone.

size | V | CDR3
. | TRBV9 | CASSVVGSEGGETQYF
. | TRBV10-3 | CAISGTLMANEQFF
. | TRBV18 | CASSPRDTGELFF
many | TRBV19 | CASSILQGGTGELFF
few | TRBV4-3 | CASSRGYEQYF
. | TRBV19 | CASSIAHRGLPRIQYF
few | TRBV29-1 | CSVEPIDDTEAFF
. | TRBV27 | CASSDRLHGYTF
. | TRBV28 | CASREGSEAFF
few | TRBV10-3 | CATGSGTQRYEQFF
few | TRBV7-9 | CASSLPRTDYLTDTQYF
. | TRBV6-1 | CASSDGGRTYGYTF
. | TRBV10-2 | CASRGGGEQFF
once | TRBV7-2 | CASSLQGGSGQETQYF
. | TRBV10-3 | CAISGDSGRRNEQFF
few | TRBV5-8 | CASSLRTGGVETQYF
. | TRBV6-5 | CASSYSTMGNTIYF
many | TRBV7-2 | CASSLDWTAGELFF
few | TRBV18 | CASSFRDDTEAFF
. | TRBV5-4 | CASSLDAGAREQYF
. | TRBV5-4 | CASSLLPSGSYEQFF
few | TRBV6-5 | CASSWTSGDYNEQFF
. | TRBV29-1 | CSAPGPNEKLFF
. | TRBV28 | CATQLLQRPNQPQHF
. | TRBV15 | CATSISEVAGNTGELFF
. | TRBV7-3 | CASSPSRVYEQYF
few | TRBV7-2 | CASSPRAPYEQYF
. | TRBV6-5 | CASSYAGTLDEQFF
many | TRBV15 | CATSSLSGAGAHEQYF
few | TRBV11-2 | CASSAGLAGYEQYF
many | TRBV7-3 | CASSLMPTDTQYF